This is a list of T cell receptor beta chains from one sample in a study of regulatory T cells in long-lasting Graves disease. Each CDR3 protein gets one entry after TCRdb re-called the multiplex PCR reads with MiXCR. The top ten hold about 61% of the sample, which has about 300,000 distinct CDR3 sequences, under 25% seen once. The sequencing used peripheral blood mononuclear cells (PBMCs), collected when the disease was refractory, from a patient treated with antithyroid drugs. The receptors were gathered from a female donor with Graves disease. CDR3s include the opening cysteine and the closing phenylalanine or tryptophan. The order of the fields is CDR3 length, V gene, clone size, J gene, D gene, CDR3 DNA, CDR3 protein. The D gene is left open where the match is weak. Clone size is shown for a subset of rows, as once, few, many or a class of expanded clone.

16	TRBV12-3/TRBV12-4	-	TRBJ2-2	-	TGTGCCGGCAGCCCCCAGAGACCCGACGTCACCGGGGAGCTGTTTTTT	CAGSPQRPDVTGELFF
14	TRBV19	few	TRBJ1-3	-	TGTGCCAGCAGTTCGGGACACTCTGGAAACACCATATATTTT	CASSSGHSGNTIYF
13	TRBV6-5	-	TRBJ2-6	-	TGTGCCAGCAGTTATGTTGGGGCCAACGTCCTGACTTTC	CASSYVGANVLTF
15	TRBV27	-	TRBJ2-2	-	TGTGCCAGCAGTTTCGGCAGGGCCAACGTCGGGGAGCTGTTTTTT	CASSFGRANVGELFF
14	TRBV20-1	many	TRBJ1-1	TRBD1	TGCAGTGCTAGAAGAGACAGGGGGAACACTGAAGCTTTCTTT	CSARRDRGNTEAFF
16	TRBV6-1	few	TRBJ2-3	TRBD2	TGTGCCAGCAGTGACGGGACTAGCGGGATCGCAGATACGCAGTATTTT	CASSDGTSGIADTQYF
11	TRBV29-1	many	TRBJ1-2	-	TGCAGCGTTGAGCGACCTTATGGCTACACCTTC	CSVERPYGYTF
13	TRBV6-1	many	TRBJ1-6	-	TGTGCCAGCAGTGAAGTTACAGATTCACCCCTCCACTTT	CASSEVTDSPLHF
15	TRBV15	few	TRBJ2-5	TRBD1	TGTGCCACCAGCAGGGCGGGACAGGGGGTCCAAACCCAGTACTTC	CATSRAGQGVQTQYF
15	TRBV9	-	TRBJ1-2	-	TGTGCCAGCACCCCCCTGTCGAGCTTCTCGAGGGGCTACACCTTC	CASTPLSSFSRGYTF
13	TRBV7-9	-	TRBJ1-1	-	TGTGCCAGCAGCTTAGGTTCTAACAGCGAAGCTTTCTTT	CASSLGSNSEAFF
15	TRBV30	-	TRBJ1-3	-	TGTGCCTGGAGTATAATCCCGGCCTCTGGAAACACCATATATTTT	CAWSIIPASGNTIYF
15	TRBV30	many	TRBJ1-4	-	TGTGCCTGGAGTGTACAGGGCGCAACTAATGAAAAACTGTTTTTT	CAWSVQGATNEKLFF
14	TRBV7-2	-	TRBJ1-1	-	TGCGCCAGCAGCTTAGGGACGAGGAACACTGAAGCTTTCTTT	CASSLGTRNTEAFF
14	TRBV27	few	TRBJ2-2	TRBD2	TGTGCCAGCAGTTTACTAGCGGGAGTTGGGGAGCTGTTTTTT	CASSLLAGVGELFF
12	TRBV7-9	many	TRBJ1-6	-	TGTGCCAGCAGCTTTGGTGATTCACCCCTCCACTTT	CASSFGDSPLHF
17	TRBV7-2	many	TRBJ1-2	TRBD1	TGTGCCAGCAGCTCCAATCAGCCGGGACAGGGGGCGGGCGGCTACACCTTC	CASSSNQPGQGAGGYTF
12	TRBV20-1	many	TRBJ2-7	-	TGCAGTGCTAGAGGCGCGGGGGCCGAGCAGTACTTC	CSARGAGAEQYF
14	TRBV7-2	many	TRBJ2-2	-	TGTGCCAGCAGCTTATACAGGCACACCGGGGAGCTGTTTTTT	CASSLYRHTGELFF
17	TRBV7-9	-	TRBJ1-4	-	TGTGCCAGCAGCTTATACCCCTCGGGGGGCTCATATGAAAAACTGTTTTTT	CASSLYPSGGSYEKLFF
16	TRBV2	-	TRBJ2-6	-	TGTGCCAGCAGTCCCACCCGGGGGTCTGGGGCCAACGTCCTGACTTTC	CASSPTRGSGANVLTF
13	TRBV6-1	many	TRBJ1-1	-	TGTGCCAGCAGGGGCGCAGGTTATCCTGAAGCTTTCTTT	CASRGAGYPEAFF
15	TRBV28	many	TRBJ2-7	-	TGTGCCAGCAGTTCTCCAACAAGCGGACCCTACGAGCAGTACTTC	CASSSPTSGPYEQYF
11	TRBV29-1	-	TRBJ2-7	-	TGCAGCGTTGTTCTTGGTTACGAGCAGTACTTC	CSVVLGYEQYF
13	TRBV27	many	TRBJ1-1	-	TGTGCCAGCAGTTTCAATGAGGGTCCTGAAGCTTTCTTT	CASSFNEGPEAFF
12	TRBV2	few	TRBJ2-3	-	TGTGCCAGCAATACAGCGACAGATACGCAGTATTTT	CASNTATDTQYF
18	TRBV7-9	many	TRBJ2-7	-	TGTGCCAGCAGCTTAGCCGGACCAGAAGAAGGGAGCTCCTACGAGCAGTACTTC	CASSLAGPEEGSSYEQYF
14	TRBV7-2	-	TRBJ2-5	TRBD1	TGTGCCAGCAGCCCTGGACAGGCCCAAGAGACCCAGTACTTC	CASSPGQAQETQYF
16	TRBV28	many	TRBJ2-2	TRBD2	TGTGCCAGCAGTTTGCTCCCGACTAGCTGGGGCGGGGAGCTGTTTTTT	CASSLLPTSWGGELFF
15	TRBV29-1	few	TRBJ1-1	-	TGCAGCGTTGAAGTTGGTCGGCGGGGGAACACTGAAGCTTTCTTT	CSVEVGRRGNTEAFF
15	TRBV20-1	many	TRBJ1-6	TRBD1	TGCAGTGCGGAAAAGCAGGGGGGCGGTAATTCACCCCTCCACTTT	CSAEKQGGGNSPLHF
12	TRBV12-3/TRBV12-4	many	TRBJ2-7	TRBD1	TGTGCCAGCCGACAGGGCTCCTACGAGCAGTACTTC	CASRQGSYEQYF
13	TRBV2	-	TRBJ2-1	-	TGTGCCAGCAGTCCGACTAGTGGCGGTGAGCAGTTCTTC	CASSPTSGGEQFF
14	TRBV6-5	many	TRBJ1-2	TRBD1	TGTGCCAGCAGTTACGGGGACAGGAGCTATGGCTACACCTTC	CASSYGDRSYGYTF
16	TRBV12-3/TRBV12-4	few	TRBJ2-1	TRBD1	TGTGCCAGCACGAGGGCGGGGACAGGGAACGAAAATGAGCAGTTCTTC	CASTRAGTGNENEQFF
13	TRBV5-6	-	TRBJ1-5	-	TGTGCCAGCAGCCGGGGGCCGGATCAGCCCCAGCATTTT	CASSRGPDQPQHF
14	TRBV30	few	TRBJ1-5	TRBD1	TGTGCCTGGAGGGACAGGGGTAGCAATCAGCCCCAGCATTTT	CAWRDRGSNQPQHF
13	TRBV28	-	TRBJ2-5	TRBD2	TGTGCCAGCAATTCGGGGGGGGGAGAGACCCAGTACTTC	CASNSGGGETQYF
17	TRBV7-9	-	TRBJ2-7	TRBD2	TGTGCCAGCAGCCCCCGGACTAGCGGGCGGCGGCCTCACGAGCAGTACTTC	CASSPRTSGRRPHEQYF
16	TRBV6-5	-	TRBJ2-1	-	TGTGCCAGCAGTTACTCGGACCCCGGTTGGGACAATGAGCAGTTCTTC	CASSYSDPGWDNEQFF
18	TRBV4-3	-	TRBJ1-3	-	TGCGCCAGCAGCCAAGAGAGGACGATTGCATACTCTGGAAACACCATATATTTT	CASSQERTIAYSGNTIYF
14	TRBV5-1	many	TRBJ1-4	-	TGCGCCAGCAGCATCGACATTGCTACTGAAAAACTGTTTTTT	CASSIDIATEKLFF
16	TRBV28	-	TRBJ2-2	-	TGTGCCAGCAGAAACCGGCTGGCAGGGGGGACCGGGGAGCTGTTTTTT	CASRNRLAGGTGELFF
14	TRBV28	many	TRBJ1-5	TRBD1	TGTGCCAGCAGTTTCAGACAGGGAAATCAGCCCCAGCATTTT	CASSFRQGNQPQHF
14	TRBV30	-	TRBJ1-5	-	TGTGCCTGGAGTCCCGGGGTGAGAGGGCAGCCCCAGCATTTT	CAWSPGVRGQPQHF
15	TRBV6-5	-	TRBJ2-1	-	TGTGCCAGCAGTTACACCCATTGGGACGGGAATGAGCAGTTCTTC	CASSYTHWDGNEQFF
11	TRBV30	-	TRBJ1-1	-	TGTGCCTGGAGCCTGGGGACTGAAGCTTTCTTT	CAWSLGTEAFF
15	TRBV5-1	few	TRBJ2-2	-	TGCGCCAGCAGCTTGTCAGATCCAAACACCGGGGAGCTGTTTTTT	CASSLSDPNTGELFF
13	TRBV7-2	-	TRBJ2-1	-	TGTGCCAGCAGCAGAATCAGGGGGGGAGAGCAGTTCTTC	CASSRIRGGEQFF
14	TRBV6-5	-	TRBJ1-1	TRBD1	TGTGCCAGCAGTTACGGGGGACAGCACACTGAAGCTTTCTTT	CASSYGGQHTEAFF